Listed here is a single T cell receptor beta chain. The data were taken from a study of blood T cell repertoires in COVID-19. Study-wide context: Sites across the United States, Italy and Spain contributed samples from acute and convalescent COVID-19. PBMCs, B-cell-depleted T cells, or T cells were the source of the cDNA or gDNA that made up the material.

Under the authors' procedure: Reference gene primer amplification yielded estimated nucleated cell counts. This table comes from immunoSEQ multiplex PCR, and its TCRdb copy is limited to in-frame clones, with some not included. Clonal size and the V and J genes are those of that table, whereas D and trimming came from the DNA. The table records hundreds of thousands of clones, 65% to 90% of them present only once. Trimming pared 5 bases from V and 6 bases from J, leaving 14 bases between. Germline V gene lookup returns CDR1 SGHTA and CDR2 FQGNSA. This CDR3 contains 14 residues. V gene TRBV7-2 combines with J gene TRBJ2-1; the D is unclear. The sample comprised peripheral blood. The sequence derives from a human donor in a cohort sampled during active COVID-19. As DNA, the CDR3 is TGTGCCAGCAGCCCAGACTCGAGTGGCAATGAGCAGTTCTTC. This encodes CASSPDSSGNEQFF.